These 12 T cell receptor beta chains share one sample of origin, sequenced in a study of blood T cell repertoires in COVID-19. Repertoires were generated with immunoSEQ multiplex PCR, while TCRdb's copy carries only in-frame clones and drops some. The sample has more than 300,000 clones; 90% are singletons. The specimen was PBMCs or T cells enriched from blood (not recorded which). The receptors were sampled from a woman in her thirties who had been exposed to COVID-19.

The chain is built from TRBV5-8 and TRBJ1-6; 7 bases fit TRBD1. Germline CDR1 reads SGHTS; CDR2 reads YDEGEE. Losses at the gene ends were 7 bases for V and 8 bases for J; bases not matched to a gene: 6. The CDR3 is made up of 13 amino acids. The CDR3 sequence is CASPGTADSPLHF. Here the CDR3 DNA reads TGTGCCAGCCCAGGGACAGCTGATTCACCCCTCCACTTT.

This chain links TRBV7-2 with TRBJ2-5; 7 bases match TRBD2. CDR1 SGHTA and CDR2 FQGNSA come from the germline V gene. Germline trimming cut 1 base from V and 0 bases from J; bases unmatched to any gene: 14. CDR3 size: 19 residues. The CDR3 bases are TGTGCCAGCAGCTTAGGCCTAGTTCGGCTAGCGGTCTACCAAGAGACCCAGTACTTC. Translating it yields CASSLGLVRLAVYQETQYF. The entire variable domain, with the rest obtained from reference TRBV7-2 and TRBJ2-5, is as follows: GAGVSQSPSNKVTEKGKDVELRCDPISGHTALYWYRQSLGQGLEFLIYFQGNSAPDKSGLPSDRFSAERTGGSVSTLTIQRTQQEDSAVYLCASSLGLVRLAVYQETQYFGPGTRLLVL.

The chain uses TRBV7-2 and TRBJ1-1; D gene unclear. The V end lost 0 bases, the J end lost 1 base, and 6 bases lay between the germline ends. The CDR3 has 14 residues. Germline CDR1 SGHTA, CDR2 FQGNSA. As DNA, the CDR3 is TGTGCCAGCAGCTTAGCGGGCAGGAACACTGAAGCTTTCTTT. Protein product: CASSLAGRNTEAFF.

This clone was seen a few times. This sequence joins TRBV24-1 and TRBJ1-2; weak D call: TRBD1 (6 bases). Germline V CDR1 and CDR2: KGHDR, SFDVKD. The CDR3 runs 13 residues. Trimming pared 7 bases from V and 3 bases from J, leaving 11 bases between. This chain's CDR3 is CATSPHRDYGYTF. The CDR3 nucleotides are TGTGCCACCAGCCCCCACAGGGACTATGGCTACACCTTC.

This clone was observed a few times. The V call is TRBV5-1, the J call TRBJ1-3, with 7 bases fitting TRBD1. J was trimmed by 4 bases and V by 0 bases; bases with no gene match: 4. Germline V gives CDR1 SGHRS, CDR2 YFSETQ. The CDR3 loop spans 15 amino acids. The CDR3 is CASSLVQGEGNTIYF. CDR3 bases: TGCGCCAGCAGCTTGGTGCAGGGGGAAGGAAACACCATATATTTT.

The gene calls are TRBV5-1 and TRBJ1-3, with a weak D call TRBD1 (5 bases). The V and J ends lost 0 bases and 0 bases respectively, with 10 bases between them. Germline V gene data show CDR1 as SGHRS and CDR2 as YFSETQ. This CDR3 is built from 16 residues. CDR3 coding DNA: TGCGCCAGCAGCTTGGGGGGACTCTACTCTGGAAACACCATATATTTT. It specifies CASSLGGLYSGNTIYF.

CDR3 amino acids: CASSTAPGGEYGYTF. Written as DNA, the CDR3 is TGCGCCAGCAGCACCGCCCCAGGGGGCGAGTATGGCTACACCTTC. The chain couples TRBV5-1 to TRBJ1-2, with TRBD1 matching over 8 bases. Germline-derived CDR1 and CDR2 are SGHRS and YFSETQ. The CDR3 extends over 15 amino acids. Trimming cost V 4 bases and J 5 bases; bases outside gene matches: 10.

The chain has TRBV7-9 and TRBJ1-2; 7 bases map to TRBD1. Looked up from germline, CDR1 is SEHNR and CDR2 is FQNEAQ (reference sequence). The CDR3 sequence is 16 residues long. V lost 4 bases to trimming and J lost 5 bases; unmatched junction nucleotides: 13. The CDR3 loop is CASSYNSADRPYGYTF. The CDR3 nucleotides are TGTGCCAGCAGCTATAACTCGGCGGACAGGCCTTATGGCTACACCTTC.

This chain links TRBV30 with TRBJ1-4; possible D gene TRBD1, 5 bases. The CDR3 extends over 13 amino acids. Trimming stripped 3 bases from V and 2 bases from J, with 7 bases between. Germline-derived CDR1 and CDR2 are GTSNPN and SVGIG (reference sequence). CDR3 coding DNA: TGTGCCTGGAGCGGGGGGACTAATGAAAAACTGTTTTTT. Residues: CAWSGGTNEKLFF.

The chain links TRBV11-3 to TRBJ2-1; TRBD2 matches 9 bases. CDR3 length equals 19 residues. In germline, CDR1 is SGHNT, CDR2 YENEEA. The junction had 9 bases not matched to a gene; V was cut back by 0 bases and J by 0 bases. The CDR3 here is CASSLDPAGGFNSYNEQFF. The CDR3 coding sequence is TGTGCCAGCAGCTTAGATCCAGCGGGGGGCTTCAACTCCTACAATGAGCAGTTCTTC. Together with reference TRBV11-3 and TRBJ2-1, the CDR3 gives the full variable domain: EAGVVQSPRYKIIEKKQPVAFWCNPISGHNTLYWYLQNLGQGPELLIRYENEEAVDDSQLPKDRFSAERLKGVDSTLKIQPAELGDSAVYLCASSLDPAGGFNSYNEQFFGPGTRLTVL.

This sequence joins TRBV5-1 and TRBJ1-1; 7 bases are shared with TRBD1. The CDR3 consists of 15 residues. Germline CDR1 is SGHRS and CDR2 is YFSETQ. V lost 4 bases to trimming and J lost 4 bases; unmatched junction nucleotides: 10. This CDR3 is CASSLPPRDSTEAFF. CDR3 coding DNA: TGCGCCAGCAGCCTGCCCCCCCGGGACAGCACTGAAGCTTTCTTT.

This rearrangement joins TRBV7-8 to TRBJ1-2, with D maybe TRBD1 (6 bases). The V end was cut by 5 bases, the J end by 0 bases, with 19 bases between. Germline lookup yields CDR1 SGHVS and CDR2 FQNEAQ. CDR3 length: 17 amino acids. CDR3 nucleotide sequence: TGTGCCAGCAGCCCCCGGACAGATTCAACAGCTAACTATGGCTACACCTTC. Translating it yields CASSPRTDSTANYGYTF.